Listed below are T cell receptor beta chains from one sample, sequenced in a study of T cell repertoires in cytomegalovirus infection. Each CDR3 protein is one row after TCRdb ran MiXCR on the reads. The sample records hundreds of thousands of distinct CDR3 sequences, roughly 36% being singletons. The source material was PBMCs. The receptors shown here come from a human donor in good health (CMV status not recorded). Some clones in this sample may be carry-over from other donors' samples. CDR3s include the opening cysteine and the closing phenylalanine or tryptophan. D genes are given only for firm matches. A clone size is listed for some rows: how often the clone was seen (once, few, many), or a class if it is expanded.

>few|20|TRBV5-1|TRBD2|TRBJ2-1
CASSSRGVQGRALAYNEQFF
TGCGCCAGCAGCTCGCGGGGGGTCCAGGGGCGAGCCCTCGCGTACAATGAGCAGTTCTTC
>.|15|TRBV7-9|TRBD1|TRBJ2-7
CASSLTDGDSYEQYF
TGTGCCAGCAGCTTAACGGACGGGGACAGCTACGAGCAGTACTTC
>.|15|TRBV18|TRBD2|TRBJ2-1
CASPPGLAGGNEQFF
TGTGCCAGCCCACCGGGACTAGCGGGAGGCAATGAGCAGTTCTTC
>.|13|TRBV28|.|TRBJ1-1
CASSPPVVAEAFF
TGTGCCAGCAGTCCGCCGGTAGTGGCTGAAGCTTTCTTT
>few|15|TRBV19|.|TRBJ1-1
CASIYGVGFRTEAFF
TGTGCCAGTATCTACGGAGTTGGTTTTCGGACTGAAGCTTTCTTT
>once|17|TRBV12-3/TRBV12-4|TRBD1|TRBJ1-5
CASSFGTGLHSNQPQHF
TGTGCCAGCAGTTTCGGGACAGGGTTACATAGCAATCAGCCCCAGCATTTT
>many|13|TRBV7-2|TRBD1|TRBJ2-7
CASSPGGRYEQYF
TGTGCCAGCAGCCCAGGGGGCCGCTACGAGCAGTACTTC
>few|15|TRBV20-1|.|TRBJ1-1
CSARDRGHGNTEAFF
TGCAGTGCTAGAGATCGGGGACACGGAAACACTGAAGCTTTCTTT
>few|14|TRBV5-1|TRBD1|TRBJ2-7
CASSLRTGGHEQYF
TGCGCCAGCAGCTTGAGGACAGGGGGCCACGAGCAGTACTTC
>few|14|TRBV20-1|.|TRBJ1-1
CSARDNRRNTEAFF
TGCAGTGCTAGAGATAACAGGAGGAACACTGAAGCTTTCTTT
>few|18|TRBV12-3/TRBV12-4|.|TRBJ2-1
CASSLRVLAGTGYNEQFF
TGTGCCAGCAGTTTAAGAGTTCTAGCGGGGACAGGTTACAATGAGCAGTTCTTC
>few|14|TRBV7-6|.|TRBJ2-7
CASSLGSSSSGQYF
TGTGCCAGCAGCCTCGGGTCTTCCTCCTCGGGGCAGTACTTC
>.|19|TRBV12-3/TRBV12-4|.|TRBJ1-5
CASSPEPHNSGWGNQPQHF
TGTGCCAGCAGCCCTGAGCCCCATAACAGTGGGTGGGGCAATCAGCCCCAGCATTTT
>few|14|TRBV12-3/TRBV12-4|.|TRBJ2-7
CASSLGPGGLEQYF
TGTGCCAGCAGTTTAGGACCCGGGGGACTCGAGCAGTACTTC
>.|15|TRBV7-8|TRBD1|TRBJ2-2
CASSLPDRGTGELFF
TGTGCCAGCAGCCTACCCGACAGGGGCACCGGGGAGCTGTTTTTT
>.|14|TRBV20-1|.|TRBJ2-7
CTPVLRAEYYEQYF
TGCACCCCCGTCCTACGGGCAGAATATTACGAGCAGTACTTC
>many|15|TRBV7-6|.|TRBJ1-5
CASSLGSPGNQPQHF
TGTGCCAGCAGCTTAGGGTCCCCTGGGAATCAGCCCCAGCATTTT
>many|16|TRBV7-6|TRBD1|TRBJ2-5
CASSLAPGTGWVAQYF
TGTGCCAGCAGCTTAGCGCCCGGGACAGGGTGGGTGGCCCAGTACTTC
>.|17|TRBV11-2|TRBD1|TRBJ2-2
CASSGRAGQGSTGELFF
TGTGCCAGCAGCGGTAGGGCGGGACAGGGAAGCACCGGGGAGCTGTTTTTT
>.|15|TRBV7-9|TRBD1|TRBJ2-2
CASSLLQGAYGELFF
TGTGCCAGCAGCCTTTTACAGGGGGCGTACGGGGAGCTGTTTTTT
>many|18|TRBV10-3|.|TRBJ1-1
CAIRSRADPAGLNTEAFF
TGTGCCATCCGTTCGCGAGCGGACCCGGCGGGATTAAACACTGAAGCTTTCTTT
>.|14|TRBV12-3/TRBV12-4|TRBD1|TRBJ2-3
CASTDRGWTDTQYF
TGTGCCAGCACAGACAGGGGTTGGACAGATACGCAGTATTTT
>.|13|TRBV19|.|TRBJ2-5
CASSRTDQETQYF
TGTGCCAGTAGTCGGACAGACCAAGAGACCCAGTACTTC
>few|15|TRBV9|TRBD2|TRBJ2-7
CASSVGASGSYEQYF
TGTGCCAGCAGCGTAGGTGCTAGCGGCTCCTACGAGCAGTACTTC
>.|15|TRBV5-6|.|TRBJ1-5
CASSLAGRVNQPQHF
TGTGCCAGCAGCTTGGCGGGCAGGGTCAATCAGCCCCAGCATTTT
>many|15|TRBV7-2|.|TRBJ2-5
CASSLVWGTQETQYF
TGTGCCAGCAGCTTGGTTTGGGGGACTCAAGAGACCCAGTACTTC
>few|15|TRBV28|.|TRBJ2-7
CASSFKPGPTYEQYF
TGTGCCAGCAGTTTCAAGCCGGGACCTACCTACGAGCAGTACTTC
>.|15|TRBV12-3/TRBV12-4|TRBD1|TRBJ1-2
CASSLSLGQGNGYTF
TGTGCCAGCAGTTTGTCGCTGGGACAGGGGAATGGCTACACCTTC
>once|16|TRBV28|.|TRBJ2-1
CASSLMAVTSYNEQFF
TGTGCCAGCAGTTTGATGGCGGTCACCTCCTACAATGAGCAGTTCTTC
>many|13|TRBV12-3/TRBV12-4|TRBD1|TRBJ1-1
CASSSRGATEAFF
TGTGCCAGCAGCTCCAGGGGGGCGACTGAAGCTTTCTTT
>.|12|TRBV24-1|.|TRBJ1-5
CATSDATGRGYF
TGTGCCACCAGTGATGCTACAGGAAGAGGGTATTTT
>.|15|TRBV12-3/TRBV12-4|.|TRBJ1-2
CASSLTEPPKHGYTF
TGTGCCAGCAGTTTGACGGAGCCACCAAAACATGGCTACACCTTC
>.|14|TRBV4-2|.|TRBJ1-2
CASSQEAAIYGYTF
TGTGCCAGCAGCCAAGAAGCGGCGATCTATGGCTACACCTTC
>many|16|TRBV7-3|TRBD1|TRBJ2-2
CASSFQGALNTGELFF
TGTGCCAGCAGCTTCCAGGGGGCATTAAACACCGGGGAGCTGTTTTTT
>few|16|TRBV27|.|TRBJ1-2
CASSPRLYEGIYGYTF
TGTGCCAGCAGCCCTCGGTTGTATGAAGGGATTTATGGCTACACCTTC